The text below deals with one TCR beta chain. There are a few counts of this clonotype. Its specific antigen is unknown. Base-call qualities are not available, and no considerably larger clone is one nucleotide away. Sequenced using an Illumina NovaSeq 6000. TCRalpha and TCRbeta cDNA libraries were constructed by 5'RACE with constant-segment primers, with sample barcodes and unique molecular identifiers being introduced. Trizol reagent was used to extract RNA from every sample. Libraries were amplified in two PCR steps, with a second sample barcode and Illumina TruSeq adapters added in the second step. Sequencing of the libraries was done on an Illumina NovaSeq, producing 2 x 150 bp paired-end reads. On the study's bioinformatics: The reads were demultiplexed and collapsed into UMI-guided consensus sequences using migec v1.2.7. Using mixcr v2.1.11, UMI consensuses were aligned to TRA and TRB V and J templates and then assembled into clonotypes. Clonotypes were classified as expanded or contracted when called significant by both edgeR and NoisET, with noise models trained on biological replicates. For edgeR calls, the cutoffs were a false discovery rate-adjusted p below 0.01 and a log2 fold-change threshold of 1. PCA with hierarchical clustering of max-normalized trajectories of the 1000 most abundant clonotypes was used as exploratory dynamics analysis. Each responding clone was given a CD4 or CD8 phenotype based on the CD4+ and CD8+ repertoires, which had been sequenced separately. TCRdb reran the public reads through fastp at Q25 and MiXCR, keeping productive beta chains. Rows are combined by CDR3 protein, so each entry shows the most common genes and DNA. The V and J calls here are based on TCRdb, not the publication. The sample table contains some 210,000 distinct CDR3 sequences; only one count was recorded for under 12% of them. Clones ranked in the top ten supply 3% of the sample.

PBMCs were isolated by Ficoll-Paque density gradient centrifugation. The data originate from a study of T-cell memory formation after mild COVID-19 (dated by TCRdb to the early 2020s). With regard to the full study: Most TCR sequence clusters were specific to one of the two donors. The cohort was made up of two young adult volunteers, one female and one male, who were previously healthy. In a couple of donors, T-cell clones that expanded and contracted after mild COVID-19 were followed by sequencing TCRalpha and TCRbeta repertoires longitudinally.

General conclusions and limits of the study: Some responding clones were found in pre-infection memory, which suggests that pre-existing cross-reactive memory T cells took part in the SARS-CoV-2 response. Clones that contracted from day 15 to 85 showed balanced CD4/CD8 phenotypes, whereas a second wave of clones that expanded from day 15 to 37 leaned towards CD4+. SARS-CoV-2 specificity was not confirmed for the second-wave clones peaking on day 37. Contracting CD4+ clones appeared mostly in the CM and EM memory subsets, whereas CD8+ clones were enriched in EMRA. The study covered only a couple of mild cases, and larger cohorts including severe cases with pre-infection samples were considered necessary.

Per the germline V gene (reference sequence), SGHNT is the CDR1 and YYREEE is the CDR2. V drops 4 bases and J drops 8 bases, leaving 19 bases in between. Spanning cysteine to phenylalanine, the CDR3 consists of 15 amino acids. Just the 45-base CDR3 DNA is kept, in frame starting at base 1. The sequence joins TRBV5-4 to TRBJ2-1, with the D call perhaps TRBD1 or TRBD2, as 7 bases match in each case. The source is a man aged 18 to 30 who had mild COVID-19 (a few samples of this study predate the infection). The sample titles of this study are shuffled in the database, so cell type and time point are left out; the donor was told from shared clones. The sequenced sample was PBMCs or a T cell subset sorted from them (not recorded which). The CDR3 reads as follows: CASSTKQGGPYEQFF. Here is the DNA: TGTGCCAGCAGCACAAAGCAGGGGGGGCCGTATGAGCAGTTCTTC.